The 18 T cell receptor beta chains listed next were all sequenced from one sample in a study of T-cell reconstitution after alpha-beta-depleted transplantation in children. It was with unique molecular identifiers that the TCRbeta library was prepared. One entry per CDR3 protein results from TCRdb running MiXCR on the PCR reads. The repertoire includes around 450,000 distinct CDR3 sequences, 10% to 13% of them detected once, and 2% sits in the top ten. The material was PBMCs, obtained before TCRalphabeta/CD19-depleted stem cell transplant. The source is a child aged 2 to 10 with inherited bone marrow failure, due to receive a stem cell transplant.

Many counts were recorded for this clonotype. This chain uses TRBV4-3 with TRBJ2-2; TRBD2 matches at 8 bases. The CDR3 is made up of 20 amino acids. J lost 5 bases, V lost 3 bases, and 20 bases had no gene match. Germline CDR1 and CDR2: LGHNA and YSLEER. This CDR3 reads CASSQEESGSYLGGTGELFF. The CDR3 nucleotides read TGCGCCAGCAGCCAGGAAGAAAGCGGGAGTTATCTAGGGGGAACCGGGGAGCTGTTTTTT.

The J gene is TRBJ2-5, the V gene TRBV21-1; no DNA check was done on the table's D call, TRBD2. TRBV21-1 is marked as a pseudogene. The CDR3 extends over 18 amino acids. This CDR3 reads CASRHSGRAVLTKETQYF. The CDR3, as DNA: TGTGCCAGCAGGCACAGCGGGAGGGCCGTACTTACCAAAGAGACCCAGTACTTC.

The genes are TRBV27 and TRBJ1-4, with a weak D call TRBD1 (6 bases). Trimming left V 6 bases short and J 0 bases short, with 14 bases between. This CDR3 comprises 16 residues. CDR1 MNHEY and CDR2 SMNVEV come from the germline V gene (reference sequence). CDR3 DNA sequence: TGTGCCAGCAGGGTTCGCCCAGGGGCAACTAATGAAAAACTGTTTTTT. This sequence encodes CASRVRPGATNEKLFF.

The V gene is TRBV27, the J gene TRBJ2-1; 9 bases align to TRBD1. After removal of 2 bases from V and 4 bases from J, the junction contained 12 bases not matched to a gene. Germline V gene data show CDR1 as MNHEY and CDR2 as SMNVEV (reference sequence). The CDR3 has 18 amino acids. CDR3 in DNA: TGTGCCAGCAGTTTACCATACCCGGGACAGGGACCGTACAATGAGCAGTTCTTC. It encodes CASSLPYPGQGPYNEQFF.

This clonotype occurred a few times. The gene calls are TRBV12-3 or TRBV12-4 and TRBJ2-3; the match to TRBD1 covers 7 bases. This CDR3 contains 15 residues. The V gene end was trimmed by 5 bases and the J gene end by 4 bases; junction bases not matched to a gene: 9. CDR3 nucleotides: TGTGCCAGCAGTCCGCAGGGGGTCGGGGCAGATACGCAGTATTTT. It is translated as CASSPQGVGADTQYF.

The chain is built from TRBV20-1 and TRBJ1-4; D remains ambiguous. Germline V gene data show CDR1 as DFQATT and CDR2 as SNEGSKA (reference sequence). V was trimmed by 2 bases and J by 7 bases, leaving 8 bases between them. The CDR3 contains 12 residues. For the CDR3, the DNA is TGCAGTGCTAGATCCGGGTTTGAAAAACTGTTTTTT. Its protein product is CSARSGFEKLFF.

In this sample, this clonotype turned up many times. The V call is TRBV29-1, the J call TRBJ2-1; D uncertain. The CDR3 sequence is 14 residues long. Looked up from germline, CDR1 is SQVTM and CDR2 is ANQGSEA. V dropped 3 bases and J dropped 8 bases, with 17 bases sitting between them. The CDR3 is CSVELWALPDEQFF. The CDR3, as DNA: TGCAGCGTTGAGTTGTGGGCCCTCCCCGATGAGCAGTTCTTC.

This clonotype has a count of ten or more. The chain recombines TRBV5-1 with TRBJ2-3; 7 bases are a match to TRBD1. V shed 1 base and J 4 bases; nucleotides not matched to a gene: 15. Germline V gene data show CDR1 as SGHRS and CDR2 as YFSETQ. This CDR3 is built from 18 residues. Here the CDR3 DNA reads TGCGCCAGCAGCTTGTGGCCCCGGCGAGCTCAGGGGGCAGATACGCAGTATTTT. Translating gives CASSLWPRRAQGADTQYF.

In this sample, this clonotype turned up many times. The V call is TRBV7-9, the J call TRBJ1-1; 10 nucleotides agree with TRBD1. The CDR3 is 15 amino acids. Germline loops: CDR1 SEHNR, CDR2 FQNEAQ (reference sequence). V lost 1 base and J lost 7; bases outside the gene matches: 6. The CDR3 spells CASSLGQGAIDEAFF. CDR3 nucleotides: TGTGCCAGCAGCTTAGGACAGGGGGCGATCGATGAAGCTTTCTTT.

This clonotype appeared many times. The chain couples TRBV29-1 to TRBJ1-1; D not certain. The CDR3 is 13 residues long. Germline CDR1 SQVTM, CDR2 ANQGSEA. Trimming took 7 bases from V and 2 from J, leaving 14 bases between them. Here the CDR3 DNA reads TGCAGCGCTATATACGGGGTTAACACTGAAGCTTTCTTT. The encoded protein is CSAIYGVNTEAFF.

In this sample, this clonotype turned up many times. The rearrangement uses TRBV12-3 or TRBV12-4 and TRBJ2-1; 10 nucleotides match TRBD2. The CDR3 runs to 14 residues. V lost 8 bases and J lost 6; bases outside the gene matches: 7. CDR3 DNA sequence: TGTGCCAGCCAGAAGCGGGAGGGTATCAATGAGCAGTTCTTC. It encodes CASQKREGINEQFF.

As regards this clonotype: A much larger clone differs from this one at a single base, so this may be a read error. The rearrangement links TRBV6-1 to TRBJ2-1, with a tentative D call TRBD1 (6 bases). Trimming removed 7 bases from V and 7 bases from J, with 17 bases in between. The CDR3 totals 14 residues. The germline gives CDR1 MNHNS, CDR2 SASEGT. The CDR3 coding sequence is TGTGCCAGCAATCCTCAGGGGTGGAGGAATGAGCAGTTCTTC. Amino acids: CASNPQGWRNEQFF.

This clonotype was counted at least ten times. The chain couples TRBV7-9 to TRBJ1-3, with D maybe TRBD1 (6 bases). From germline, CDR1 is SEHNR and CDR2 FQNEAQ (reference sequence). Trimming stripped 6 bases from V and 2 bases from J, with 11 bases between. This CDR3 is 14 amino acids long. DNA of the CDR3: TGTGCCAGCAGGTCAGGGGTCCCTGGAAACACCATATATTTT. It encodes CASRSGVPGNTIYF.

On this clonotype: With a much larger clone just one base away, this may be a read error. For the CDR3, the DNA is TGTGCCAGCAGCTTAGCGGGGGACAATTTCAATGAGCAGTTCTTC. The encoded protein is CASSLAGDNFNEQFF. V and J are TRBV7-2 and TRBJ2-1; tentatively, D is TRBD1 (6 bases). From germline, CDR1 is SGHTA and CDR2 FQGNSA. This CDR3 has 15 amino acids. V was shortened by 0 bases and J by 6 bases, with 12 bases between the two germline ends.

This clonotype was seen ten or more times. CDR3 residues: CSAPRQGGEKLFF. The CDR3 DNA is TGCAGTGCTCCCCGACAGGGGGGGGAAAAACTGTTTTTT. The chain combines TRBV20-1 with TRBJ1-4; 9 bases are a match to TRBD1. Trimming removed 5 bases from V and 8 bases from J; junction bases left unmatched: 6. The germline V gene encodes CDR1 DFQATT and CDR2 SNEGSKA (reference sequence). This CDR3 is built from 13 residues.

This clonotype was recorded many times. The gene calls are TRBV24-1 and TRBJ2-3; possibly TRBD1 or TRBD2 for D (6 bases each). Looked up from germline, CDR1 is KGHDR and CDR2 is SFDVKD. The CDR3 has 15 residues. V was cut by 0 bases and J by 2 bases, with 8 bases left in between. The chain's CDR3 is CATSDLRGVTDTQYF. The CDR3 region has the DNA TGTGCCACCAGTGATTTGAGGGGGGTCACAGATACGCAGTATTTT.

In this sample, this clonotype turned up a few times. This rearrangement joins TRBV7-9 to TRBJ2-1; D remains ambiguous. V was trimmed by 4 bases and J by 5 bases, leaving 6 bases between them. CDR1 SEHNR and CDR2 FQNEAQ come from the germline V gene (reference sequence). CDR3 size: 12 residues. The CDR3 nucleotides are TGTGCCAGCAGCTCGGTGGACAATGAGCAGTTCTTC. Translated, it gives CASSSVDNEQFF. The full variable domain, in which reference TRBV7-9 and TRBJ2-1 provide the parts outside the CDR3, is DTGVSQNPRHKITKRGQNVTFRCDPISEHNRLYWYRQTLGQGPEFLTYFQNEAQLEKSRLLSDRFSAERPKGSFSTLEIQRTEQGDSAMYLCASSSVDNEQFFGPGTRLTVL.

Turning to this clonotype: A read error may account for a junction end that differs from germline. This sequence joins TRBV20-1 and TRBJ2-4; 12 bases line up with TRBD2. The length of the CDR3 is 16 residues. From germline, CDR1 is DFQATT and CDR2 SNEGSKA (reference sequence). The CDR3 sequence is CCAGFPLAGGLNIQYF. The CDR3 region has the DNA TGCTGTGCTGGTTTCCCTCTAGCGGGAGGGCTTAACATTCAGTACTTC.